One sample yielded the 7 T cell receptor beta chains listed below, sequenced in a study of blood T cell repertoires in COVID-19. Using immunoSEQ multiplex PCR, the repertoire was profiled, and TCRdb retains in-frame clones only, with some absent. Seen here are roughly 190,000 clones, 82% observed once, and the top ten hold approximately 8.1%. The sample was peripheral blood. The receptors derive from a woman aged 55-70 years with COVID-19, enrolled during active disease.

The chain couples TRBV9 to TRBJ1-4, with 9 bases matching TRBD1. The V and J ends lost 0 bases and 5 bases, in that order; junction bases with no gene match: 2. This CDR3 comprises 15 residues. The germline CDR1 and CDR2 sequences are SGDLS and YYNGEE. The CDR3 region has the DNA TGTGCCAGCAGCGTAGAAGGACAGGGGAATGAAAAACTGTTTTTT. Translated: CASSVEGQGNEKLFF.

The gene calls are TRBV29-1 and TRBJ1-2, with D possibly being TRBD1 (6 bases). The V end was cut by 4 bases, the J end by 2 bases, with 14 bases between. The CDR3 is 14 residues long. Germline CDR1 and CDR2: SQVTM and ANQGSEA. CDR3 region: CSVVRKGENYGYTF. DNA for the CDR3: TGCAGCGTTGTTAGGAAGGGGGAAAACTATGGCTACACCTTC.

This chain uses TRBV6-1 with TRBJ2-7, with D tentatively TRBD2 (6 bases). Germline V lookup: CDR1 MNHNS, CDR2 SASEGT. The CDR3 length is 14 residues. V was trimmed by 7 bases and J by 6 bases, leaving 19 bases between them. The CDR3 sequence is CASNPTGGAGEQYV. In DNA form, the CDR3 reads TGTGCCAGCAACCCCACGGGCGGGGCCGGCGAGCAGTACGTC.

Turning to this clone: Germline is not matched at one junction end, which may reflect a read error. CDR3 sequence (DNA): TGTGCTAGTGGTTTGGGACAGGGGTCCTCCAATGAGCAGTTCTTC. Its protein product is CASGLGQGSSNEQFF. The chain has TRBV12-5 and TRBJ2-1, with 8 bases aligning to TRBD1. The CDR3 totals 15 residues. Germline loops: CDR1 LGHNT, CDR2 FRNRAP.

The J gene is TRBJ1-2, the V gene TRBV19, with unresolved D. Trimming took 7 bases from V and 1 from J, leaving 7 bases between them. The germline V gene has CDR1 LNHDA and CDR2 SQIVND (reference sequence). The CDR3 runs 12 residues. CDR3 amino acids: CASKRDNYGYTF. In DNA, the CDR3 is TGTGCCAGTAAGAGAGATAACTATGGCTACACCTTC. The variable domain in full, with the rest retrieved from reference TRBV19 and TRBJ1-2, is DGGITQSPKYLFRKEGQNVTLSCEQNLNHDAMYWYRQDPGQGLRLIYYSQIVNDFQKGDIAEGYSVSREKKESFPLTVTSAQKNPTAFYLCASKRDNYGYTFGSGTRLTVV.

This clone was picked up one time. The V and J genes are TRBV27 and TRBJ1-1; a weak D match, TRBD1 (5 bases). Trimming took 2 bases from V and 4 from J, leaving 11 bases between them. CDR3 size: 14 residues. Germline values: CDR1 MNHEY, CDR2 SMNVEV (reference sequence). The CDR3: CASSLRGRATEAFF. The CDR3 DNA reads TGTGCCAGCAGTTTACGGGGGAGGGCCACTGAAGCTTTCTTT.

In this sample, this clone turned up once. The chain employs TRBV2 and TRBJ2-3; 7 bases agree with TRBD2. Losses at the gene ends were 5 bases for V and 6 bases for J; bases not matched to a gene: 8. The CDR3 consists of 14 residues. In germline, CDR1 is SNHLY, CDR2 FYNNEI. CDR3 amino acids: CASSRRGRSDTQYF. CDR3 coding DNA: TGTGCCAGCAGTCGGCGCGGGAGAAGTGATACGCAGTATTTT.